Reported below is one T cell receptor (beta chain). The data stem from a study of technical replicates of blood from a few donors. Some clones are missing from TCRdb's copy, which holds only in-frame ones; the method was immunoSEQ multiplex PCR. The table shows fewer than 100,000 clones, with nearly 97% occurring only once. CDR1 LNHNV and CDR2 YYDKDF come from the germline V gene (reference sequence). Trimming removed 3 bases from V and 7 bases from J, with 13 bases in between. The CDR3 runs to 15 residues. The V call is TRBV15, the J call TRBJ1-6; D is uncertain. This TCR came from a human donor in good health. The sequenced material came from T cells isolated from PBMCs. DNA for the CDR3: TGTGCCACCAGCAGGGAGAGTTTTGGGAATTCACCCCTCCACTTT. It translates to CATSRESFGNSPLHF.